One and the same sample provided the 8 T cell receptor beta chains below, sequenced in a study of regulatory T cells in long-lasting Graves disease. Sequencing libraries for TCR beta were prepared with iRepertoire HTBI primers and Arm-PCR of CDR3 regions. TCRdb reanalysed the multiplex PCR reads using MiXCR and keeps one entry per CDR3 protein. In the table there are hundreds of thousands of distinct CDR3 sequences, 20% of which are singletons. Time point reported: persistent/refractory GD, antithyroid drugs over 5 years with positive TRAb. PBMC RNA was the source of the TCR library. Material: peripheral blood mononuclear cells (PBMCs), obtained when the disease was refractory, from a patient treated with antithyroid drugs. The source of these receptors is a female donor with Graves disease.

The rearrangement links TRBV7-2 to TRBJ2-7, with 7 positions matching TRBD2. From germline, CDR1 is SGHTA and CDR2 FQGNSA. There are 16 residues in the CDR3. Trimming at V came to 5 bases and at J to 0 bases, leaving 10 bases not matched to a gene. The CDR3 region has the DNA TGTGCCAGCAGCCTCGTCCGGGCTAGCGGCTCCTACGAGCAGTACTTC. Amino acid sequence: CASSLVRASGSYEQYF.

This clonotype was detected only a few times. The chain carries TRBV15 and TRBJ1-5; D is unresolved. The CDR3 spans 14 residues. The germline V gene has CDR1 LNHNV and CDR2 YYDKDF (reference sequence). Trimming pared 1 base from V and 5 bases from J, leaving 9 bases between. CDR3 in DNA: TGTGCCACCAGCAGAGTGAGCGTGGATCAGCCCCAGCATTTT. Its protein is CATSRVSVDQPQHF.

This clonotype was detected ten times or more. J is TRBJ1-1 and V is TRBV24-1; D might be TRBD1 (6 bases). Trimming removed 5 bases at V and 6 bases at J, with 18 bases between. CDR3 size: 15 residues. CDR1 is KGHDR and CDR2 is SFDVKD in the germline V gene. Written as DNA, the CDR3 is TGTGCCACCAGTGGTAATACAGGGACCGGTCCTGAAGCTTTCTTT. This encodes CATSGNTGTGPEAFF.

The rearrangement links TRBV12-3 or TRBV12-4 to TRBJ2-3, with 9 bases fitting TRBD2. Trimming cost V 5 bases and J 6 bases; bases outside gene matches: 6. CDR3 length: 14 residues. The DNA for the CDR3 is TGTGCCAGCAGTCACTTAGCGGGAGCGGATACGCAGTATTTT. It codes for CASSHLAGADTQYF.

In this sample, this clonotype turned up many times. The chain couples TRBV5-1 to TRBJ1-2; TRBD1 might be the D (5 bases). CDR1 SGHRS and CDR2 YFSETQ come from the germline V gene. This CDR3 is 15 amino acids long. The ends were cut back, 0 bases at V and 2 bases at J, with 11 bases in the middle. Written as DNA, the CDR3 is TGCGCCAGCAGCTTGGGACAGCCCGGAAACTATGGCTACACCTTC. This sequence encodes CASSLGQPGNYGYTF. The complete variable domain, with remaining parts taken from reference TRBV5-1 and TRBJ1-2, reads KAGVTQTPRYLIKTRGQQVTLSCSPISGHRSVSWYQQTPGQGLQFLFEYFSETQRNKGNFPGRFSGRQFSNSRSEMNVSTLELGDSALYLCASSLGQPGNYGYTFGSGTRLTVV.

This clonotype appeared many times. The V and J genes are TRBV30 and TRBJ2-7; the D gene is possibly TRBD2 (7 bases). Trimming removed 4 bases at V and 4 bases at J, with 11 bases between. The V gene's germline CDR1 is GTSNPN and CDR2 SVGIG (reference sequence). The CDR3 extends over 12 amino acids. The CDR3 region is CAWNGGPYEQYF. DNA of the CDR3: TGTGCCTGGAACGGGGGGCCATACGAGCAGTACTTC.

J is TRBJ1-1 and V is TRBV6-1; D might be TRBD1 (5 bases). The V end was cut by 6 bases, the J end by 0 bases, with 11 bases between. The CDR3 contains 14 residues. Germline V gene sequence: CDR1 MNHNS, CDR2 SASEGT. The CDR3 sequence: CASSRVSLNTEAFF. Here the CDR3 DNA reads TGTGCCAGCAGCAGGGTTTCGTTGAACACTGAAGCTTTCTTT.

The V gene is TRBV4-3, the J gene TRBJ2-2; TRBD2 agrees at 9 bases. The J segment lost 3 bases and the V segment lost 3 bases, leaving 20 bases of the junction unmatched. The CDR3 length is 21 residues. The germline V gene encodes CDR1 LGHNA and CDR2 YSLEER. The CDR3 DNA follows: TGCGCCAGCAGCCACCCCATGCCTTCGGCTAGCGGGATGGGTCACACCGGGGAGCTGTTTTTT. Translating it yields CASSHPMPSASGMGHTGELFF.